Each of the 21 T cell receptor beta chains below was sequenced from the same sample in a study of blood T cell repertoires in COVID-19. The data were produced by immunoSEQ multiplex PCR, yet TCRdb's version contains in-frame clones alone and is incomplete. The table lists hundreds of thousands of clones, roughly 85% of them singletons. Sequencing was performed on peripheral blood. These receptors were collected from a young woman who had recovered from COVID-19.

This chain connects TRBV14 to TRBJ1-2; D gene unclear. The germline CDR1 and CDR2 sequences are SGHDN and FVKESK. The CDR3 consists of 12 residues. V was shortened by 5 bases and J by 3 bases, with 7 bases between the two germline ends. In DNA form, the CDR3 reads TGTGCCAGCAGCTTGCAGGACTATGGCTACACCTTC. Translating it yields CASSLQDYGYTF.

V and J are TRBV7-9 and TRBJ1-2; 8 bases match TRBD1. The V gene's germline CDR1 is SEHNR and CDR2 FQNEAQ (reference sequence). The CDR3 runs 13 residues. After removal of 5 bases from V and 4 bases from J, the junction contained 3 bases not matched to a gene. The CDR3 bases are TGTGCCAGCAGCAAACAGGGGGTCTATGGCTACACCTTC. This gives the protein CASSKQGVYGYTF.

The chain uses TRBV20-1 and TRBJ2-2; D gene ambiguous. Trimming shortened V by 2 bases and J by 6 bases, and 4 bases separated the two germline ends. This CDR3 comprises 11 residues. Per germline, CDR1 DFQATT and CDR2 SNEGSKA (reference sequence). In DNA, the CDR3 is TGCAGTGCTAGACTAGCCGGGGAGCTGTTTTTT. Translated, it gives CSARLAGELFF.

The CDR3 coding sequence is TGTGCCAGTAGTATCAGGGGTAGGGGTGAGCAGTTCTTC. It specifies CASSIRGRGEQFF. The chain combines TRBV19 with TRBJ2-1, with D maybe TRBD1 (6 bases). The CDR3 spans 13 residues. Germline CDR1 LNHDA, CDR2 SQIVND (reference sequence). V was pared by 3 bases and J by 9 bases, with 12 bases between.

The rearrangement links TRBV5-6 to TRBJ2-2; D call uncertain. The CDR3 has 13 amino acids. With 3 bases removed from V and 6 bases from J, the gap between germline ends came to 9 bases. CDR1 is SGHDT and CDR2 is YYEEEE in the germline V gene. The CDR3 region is CASSYSGAGELFF. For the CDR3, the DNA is TGTGCCAGCAGCTATTCGGGTGCCGGGGAGCTGTTTTTT.

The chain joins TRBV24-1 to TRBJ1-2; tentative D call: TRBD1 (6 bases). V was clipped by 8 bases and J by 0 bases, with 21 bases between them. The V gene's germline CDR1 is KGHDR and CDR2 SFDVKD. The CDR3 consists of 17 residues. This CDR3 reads CATTPREGQRSNYGYTF. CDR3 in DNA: TGTGCCACCACTCCCCGTGAAGGACAGCGATCTAACTATGGCTACACCTTC.

The CDR3 nucleotides read TGTGCCAGCAACCCCGTCGCGGGAGGGAACGAGCAGTACTTC. Its protein is CASNPVAGGNEQYF. The chain joins TRBV5-5 to TRBJ2-7, with 9 bases fitting TRBD2. The CDR3 totals 14 residues. Germline values: CDR1 SGHKS, CDR2 YYEKEE (reference sequence). Losses at the gene ends were 6 bases for V and 5 bases for J; bases not matched to a gene: 9.

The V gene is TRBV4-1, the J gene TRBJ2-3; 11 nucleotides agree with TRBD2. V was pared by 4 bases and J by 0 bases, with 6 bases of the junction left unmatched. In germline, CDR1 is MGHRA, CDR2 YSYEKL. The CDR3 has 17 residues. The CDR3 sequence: CASSRGGLAGSTDTQYF. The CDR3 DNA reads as TGCGCCAGCAGCCGGGGCGGACTAGCGGGTAGCACAGATACGCAGTATTTT.

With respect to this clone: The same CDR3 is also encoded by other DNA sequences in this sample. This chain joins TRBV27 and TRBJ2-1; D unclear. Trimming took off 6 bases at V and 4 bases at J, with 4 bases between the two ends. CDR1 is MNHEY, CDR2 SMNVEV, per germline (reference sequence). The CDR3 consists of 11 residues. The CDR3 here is CASSLYNEQFF. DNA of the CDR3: TGTGCCAGCAGCCTTTACAATGAGCAGTTCTTC.

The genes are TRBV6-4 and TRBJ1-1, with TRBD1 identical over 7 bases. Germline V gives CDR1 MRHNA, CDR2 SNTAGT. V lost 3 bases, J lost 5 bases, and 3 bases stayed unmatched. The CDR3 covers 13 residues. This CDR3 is CASSETGMTEAFF. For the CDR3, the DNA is TGTGCCAGCAGTGAGACAGGGATGACTGAAGCTTTCTTT.

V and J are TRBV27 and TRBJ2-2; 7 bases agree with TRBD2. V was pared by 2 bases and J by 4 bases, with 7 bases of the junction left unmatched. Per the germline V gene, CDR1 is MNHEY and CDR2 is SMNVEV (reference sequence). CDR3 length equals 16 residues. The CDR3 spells CASSLATGLFTGELFF. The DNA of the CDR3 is TGTGCCAGCAGTTTAGCGACGGGACTATTCACCGGGGAGCTGTTTTTT.

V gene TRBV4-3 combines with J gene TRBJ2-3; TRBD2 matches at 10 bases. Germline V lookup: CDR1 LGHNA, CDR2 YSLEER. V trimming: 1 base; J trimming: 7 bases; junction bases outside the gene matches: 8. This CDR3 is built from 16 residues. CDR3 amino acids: CASSQASGSNLYTQYF. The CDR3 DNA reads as TGCGCCAGCAGCCAAGCTAGCGGGAGTAATCTATATACGCAGTATTTT.

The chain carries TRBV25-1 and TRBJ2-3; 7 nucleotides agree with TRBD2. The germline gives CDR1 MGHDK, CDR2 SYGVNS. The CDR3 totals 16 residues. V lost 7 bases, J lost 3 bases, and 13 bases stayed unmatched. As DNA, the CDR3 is TGTGCCAGCACCGACTCAGCTGGCGGGAGAACAGATACGCAGTATTTT. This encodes CASTDSAGGRTDTQYF.

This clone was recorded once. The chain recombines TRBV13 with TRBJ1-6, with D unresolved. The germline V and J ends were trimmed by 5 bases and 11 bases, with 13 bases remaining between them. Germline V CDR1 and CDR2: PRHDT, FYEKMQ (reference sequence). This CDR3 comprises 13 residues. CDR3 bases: TGTGCCAGCAGCCCATCCTCCGGGGCACCCCTCCACTTT. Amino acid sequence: CASSPSSGAPLHF.

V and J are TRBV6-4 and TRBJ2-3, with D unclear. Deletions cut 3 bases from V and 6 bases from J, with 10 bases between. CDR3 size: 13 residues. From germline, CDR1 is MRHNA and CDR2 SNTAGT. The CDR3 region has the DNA TGTGCCAGCAGTGAGGTAGCCTGGGATACGCAGTATTTT. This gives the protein CASSEVAWDTQYF.

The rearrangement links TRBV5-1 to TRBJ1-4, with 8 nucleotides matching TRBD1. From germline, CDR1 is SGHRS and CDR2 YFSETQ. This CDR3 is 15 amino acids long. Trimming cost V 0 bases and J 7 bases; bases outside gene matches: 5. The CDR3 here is CASSLAGQGGEKLFF. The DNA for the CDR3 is TGCGCCAGCAGCTTGGCTGGACAGGGAGGTGAAAAACTGTTTTTT. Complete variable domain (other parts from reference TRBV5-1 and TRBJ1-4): KAGVTQTPRYLIKTRGQQVTLSCSPISGHRSVSWYQQTPGQGLQFLFEYFSETQRNKGNFPGRFSGRQFSNSRSEMNVSTLELGDSALYLCASSLAGQGGEKLFFGSGTQLSVL.

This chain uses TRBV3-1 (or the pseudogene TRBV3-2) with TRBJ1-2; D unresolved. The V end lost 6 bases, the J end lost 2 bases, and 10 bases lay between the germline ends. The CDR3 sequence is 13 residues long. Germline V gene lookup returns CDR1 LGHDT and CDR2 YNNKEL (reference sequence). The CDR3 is CASSLLQNYGYTF. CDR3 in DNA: TGTGCCAGCAGTCTACTCCAAAACTATGGCTACACCTTC.

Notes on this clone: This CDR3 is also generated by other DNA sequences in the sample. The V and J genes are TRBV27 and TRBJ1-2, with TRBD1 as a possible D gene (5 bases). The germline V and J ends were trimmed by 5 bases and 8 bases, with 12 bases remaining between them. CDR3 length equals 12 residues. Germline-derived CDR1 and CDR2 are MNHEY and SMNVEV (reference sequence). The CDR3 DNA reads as TGTGCCAGCAGTCCAGGGCAAGGCGGCTACACCTTC. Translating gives CASSPGQGGYTF.

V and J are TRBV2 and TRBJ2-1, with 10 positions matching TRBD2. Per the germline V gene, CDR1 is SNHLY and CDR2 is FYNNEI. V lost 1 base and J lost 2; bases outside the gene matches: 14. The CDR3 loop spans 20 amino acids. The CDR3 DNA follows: TGTGCCAGCAGTGAAGTCGGGCTAGCGGGAGCCGGATGGGCCTACAATGAGCAGTTCTTC. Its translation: CASSEVGLAGAGWAYNEQFF.

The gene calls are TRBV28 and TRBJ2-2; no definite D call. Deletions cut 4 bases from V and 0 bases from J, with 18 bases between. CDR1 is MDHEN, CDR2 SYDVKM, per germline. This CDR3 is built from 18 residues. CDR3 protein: CASSSPSVSKPNTGELFF. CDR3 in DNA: TGTGCCAGCAGTTCCCCCTCAGTCTCAAAACCGAACACCGGGGAGCTGTTTTTT.

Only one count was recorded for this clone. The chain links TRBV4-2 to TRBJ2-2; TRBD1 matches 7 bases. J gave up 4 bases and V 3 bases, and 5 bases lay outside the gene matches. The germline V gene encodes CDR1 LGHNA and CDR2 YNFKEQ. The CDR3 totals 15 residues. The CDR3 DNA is TGTGCCAGCAGCCACCTGGGACAGTCCACCGGGGAGCTGTTTTTT. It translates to CASSHLGQSTGELFF.